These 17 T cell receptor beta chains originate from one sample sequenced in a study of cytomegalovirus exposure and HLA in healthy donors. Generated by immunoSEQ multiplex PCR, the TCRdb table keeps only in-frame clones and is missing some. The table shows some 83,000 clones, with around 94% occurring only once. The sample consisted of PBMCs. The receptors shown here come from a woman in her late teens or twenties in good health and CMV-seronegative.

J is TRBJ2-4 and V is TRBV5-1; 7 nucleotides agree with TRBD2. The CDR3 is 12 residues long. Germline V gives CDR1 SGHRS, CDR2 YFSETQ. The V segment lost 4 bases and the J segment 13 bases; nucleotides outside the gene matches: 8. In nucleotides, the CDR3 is TGCGCCAGCAGCCCCCCGTGGGGGGGACAGTACTTC. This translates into CASSPPWGGQYF.

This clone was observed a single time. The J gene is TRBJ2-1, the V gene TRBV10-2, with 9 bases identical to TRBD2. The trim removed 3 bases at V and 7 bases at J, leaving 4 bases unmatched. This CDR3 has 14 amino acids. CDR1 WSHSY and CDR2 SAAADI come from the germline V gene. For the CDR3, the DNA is TGCGCCAGCAGTGATAGCGGGAGCGGGAATGAGCAGTTCTTC. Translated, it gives CASSDSGSGNEQFF.

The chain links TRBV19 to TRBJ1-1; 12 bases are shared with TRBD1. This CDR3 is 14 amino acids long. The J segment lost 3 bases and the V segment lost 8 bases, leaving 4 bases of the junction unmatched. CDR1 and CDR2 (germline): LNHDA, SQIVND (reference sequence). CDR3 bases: TGTGCCAGTGGGACAGGGGGCCTGTACACTGAAGCTTTCTTT. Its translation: CASGTGGLYTEAFF.

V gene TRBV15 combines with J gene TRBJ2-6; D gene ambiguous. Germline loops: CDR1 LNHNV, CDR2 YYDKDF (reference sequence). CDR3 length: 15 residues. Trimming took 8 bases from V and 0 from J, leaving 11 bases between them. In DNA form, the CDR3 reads TGTGCCACCGGTGTCAGAAACTCTGGGGCCAACGTCCTGACTTTC. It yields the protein CATGVRNSGANVLTF.

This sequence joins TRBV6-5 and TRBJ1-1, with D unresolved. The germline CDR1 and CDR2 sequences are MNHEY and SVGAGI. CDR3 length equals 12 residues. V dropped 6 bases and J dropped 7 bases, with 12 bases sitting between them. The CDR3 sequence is CASSRTGNEAFF. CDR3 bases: TGTGCCAGCAGCCGGACCGGGAATGAAGCTTTCTTT.

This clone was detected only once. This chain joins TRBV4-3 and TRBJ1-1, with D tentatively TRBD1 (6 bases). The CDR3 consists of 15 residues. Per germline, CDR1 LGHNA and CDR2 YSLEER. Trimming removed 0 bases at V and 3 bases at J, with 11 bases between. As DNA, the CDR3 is TGCGCCAGCAGCCAAGATGGACAGTTCGACACTGAAGCTTTCTTT. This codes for CASSQDGQFDTEAFF.

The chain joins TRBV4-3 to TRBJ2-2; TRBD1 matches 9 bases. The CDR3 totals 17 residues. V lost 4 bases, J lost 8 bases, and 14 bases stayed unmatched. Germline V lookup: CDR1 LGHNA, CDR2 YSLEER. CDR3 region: CASSPTGTGYYEGELFF. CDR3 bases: TGCGCCAGCAGCCCGACCGGGACAGGGTATTATGAAGGGGAGCTGTTTTTT.

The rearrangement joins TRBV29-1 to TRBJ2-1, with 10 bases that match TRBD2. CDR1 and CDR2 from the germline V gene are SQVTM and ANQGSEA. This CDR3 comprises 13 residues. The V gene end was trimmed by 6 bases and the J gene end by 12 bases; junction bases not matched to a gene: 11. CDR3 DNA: TGCAGCGTGGGAGGACTAGCGGTAGGCGGGCAGTTCTTC. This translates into CSVGGLAVGGQFF.

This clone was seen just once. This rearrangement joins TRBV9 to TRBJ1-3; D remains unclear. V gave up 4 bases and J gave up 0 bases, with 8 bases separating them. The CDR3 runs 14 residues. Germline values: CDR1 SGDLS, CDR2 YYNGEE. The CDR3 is CASSLFLSGNTIYF. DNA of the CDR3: TGTGCCAGCAGCCTATTTCTCTCTGGAAACACCATATATTTT.

CDR3 in amino acids: CASSERGSGTGELFF. The CDR3 DNA reads as TGTGCCAGCAGTGAGCGGGGATCTGGCACCGGGGAGCTGTTTTTT. V usage is TRBV2 and J usage is TRBJ2-2, with a possible D match to TRBD2 (6 bases). The CDR3 contains 15 residues. V shed 3 bases and J shed 4 bases, with 12 bases lying between them. Germline CDR1 is SNHLY and CDR2 is FYNNEI.

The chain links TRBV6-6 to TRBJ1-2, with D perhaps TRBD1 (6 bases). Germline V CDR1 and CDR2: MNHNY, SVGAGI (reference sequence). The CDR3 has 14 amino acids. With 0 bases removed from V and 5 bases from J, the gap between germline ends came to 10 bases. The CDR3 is CASSYSGAPYGYTF. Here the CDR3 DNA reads TGTGCCAGCAGTTACTCGGGGGCGCCTTATGGCTACACCTTC.

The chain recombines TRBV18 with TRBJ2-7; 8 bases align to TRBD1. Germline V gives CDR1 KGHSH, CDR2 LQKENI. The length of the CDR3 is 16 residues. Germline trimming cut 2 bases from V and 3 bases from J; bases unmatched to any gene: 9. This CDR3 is CASSPRTGLFDYEQYF. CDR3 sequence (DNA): TGTGCCAGCTCACCAAGGACAGGGCTTTTTGACTACGAGCAGTACTTC.

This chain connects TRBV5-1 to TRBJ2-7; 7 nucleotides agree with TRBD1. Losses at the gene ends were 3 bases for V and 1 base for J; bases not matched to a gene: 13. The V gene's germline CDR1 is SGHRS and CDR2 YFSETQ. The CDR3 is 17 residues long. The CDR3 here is CASSSPTRDSHSYEQYF. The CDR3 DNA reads TGCGCCAGCAGCTCTCCAACCCGGGACAGTCATTCCTACGAGCAGTACTTC.

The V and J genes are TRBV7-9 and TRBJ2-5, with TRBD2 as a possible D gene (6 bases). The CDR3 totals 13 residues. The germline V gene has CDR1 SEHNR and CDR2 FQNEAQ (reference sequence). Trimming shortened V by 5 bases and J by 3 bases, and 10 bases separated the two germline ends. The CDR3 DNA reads TGTGCCAGCAGCCGGGACTTCGAAGAGACCCAGTACTTC. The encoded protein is CASSRDFEETQYF.

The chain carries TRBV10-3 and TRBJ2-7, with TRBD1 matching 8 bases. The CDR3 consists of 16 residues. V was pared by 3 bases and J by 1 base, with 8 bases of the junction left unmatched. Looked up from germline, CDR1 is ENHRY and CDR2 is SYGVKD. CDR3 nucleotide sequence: TGTGCCATCAGTGATGAGGGGACAGGTCCTTCCTACGAGCAGTACTTC. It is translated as CAISDEGTGPSYEQYF.

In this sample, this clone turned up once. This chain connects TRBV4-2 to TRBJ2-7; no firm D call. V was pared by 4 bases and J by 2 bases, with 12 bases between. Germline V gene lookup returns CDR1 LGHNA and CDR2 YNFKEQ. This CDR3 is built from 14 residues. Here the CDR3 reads CASSPEASPYEQYF. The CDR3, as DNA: TGTGCCAGCAGCCCTGAGGCCTCCCCCTACGAGCAGTACTTC.

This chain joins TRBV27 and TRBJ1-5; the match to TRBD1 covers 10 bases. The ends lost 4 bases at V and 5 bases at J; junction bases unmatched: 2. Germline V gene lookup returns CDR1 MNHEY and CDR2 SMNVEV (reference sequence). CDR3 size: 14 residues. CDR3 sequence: CASSYGTGDQPQHF. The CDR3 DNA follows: TGTGCCAGCAGTTACGGGACAGGGGATCAGCCCCAGCATTTT.